The following is a T cell receptor (beta chain) sequence with its context. The CDR3 is 15 residues long. CDR1 and CDR2 from the germline V gene are SGHTA and FQGTGA. V was pared by 1 base and J by 6 bases, with 15 bases between. In the source study's methods: Reference gene primers were amplified, and this amplification served to estimate nucleated cell counts. Assay used: immunoSEQ multiplex PCR; TCRdb lists only in-frame clones, some missing. Clonal size and the V and J genes are those of that table, whereas D and trimming came from the DNA. The data show about 170,000 clones, with approximately 86% seen just once and about 1.2% held by the top ten. The data are from a study of blood T cell repertoires in COVID-19. For the study at large: Sources were T cells, B-cell-depleted T cells, or PBMCs; the material itself was cDNA or gDNA.

The sequencing sample was made of peripheral blood. The receptor was derived from a man aged 55 to 70 who had recovered from COVID-19. This chain joins TRBV7-3 and TRBJ1-2, with D perhaps matching TRBD1 (5 bases). CDR3 nucleotides: TGTGCCAGCAGCTTAAGCCCCGGGGGAACGGATGGCTACACCTTC. Its translation: CASSLSPGGTDGYTF.